The rows below give T cell receptor beta chains drawn from one sample of a study of cytomegalovirus exposure and HLA in healthy donors. The repertoire was sequenced with immunoSEQ multiplex PCR; TCRdb's copy has only in-frame clones and lacks some. The sample carries about 160,000 clones, roughly 80% recorded once. What was sequenced was PBMCs. Source of these receptors: a male donor in good health and CMV-seronegative. The conserved cysteine and the conserved F or W are not part of the CDR3 here. A row's size may be missing; if present it is once, few, many or a size class.

>TRBV7-2|-|TRBJ2-6
ASSFRATGTGANVLT
>TRBV27|-|TRBJ2-7
ASSLKGTGARSEQY
>TRBV7-9|few|TRBJ1-4
ASSPGQKEKLF
>TRBV6-5|-|TRBJ2-3
ASSSFAGDTQY
>TRBV11-3|-|TRBJ2-1
ASSLAAKGLGGNEQF
>TRBV5-1|few|TRBJ2-2
ASSLAQGSRTGELF
>TRBV19|-|TRBJ1-1
ASSILGGTEAF
>TRBV7-9|-|TRBJ2-7
ASSLGTSPVLPEQY
>TRBV13|-|TRBJ2-2
ASSPSRGLDTGELF
>TRBV28|-|TRBJ2-7
ASSSGQGYYEQY
>TRBV7-9|-|TRBJ2-7
ASSPWSSGLYEQY
>TRBV10-3|-|TRBJ1-1
AISDGTGGEGAF
>TRBV6-1|-|TRBJ2-7
ASIRGKGYEQY
>TRBV7-8|-|TRBJ2-7
ASSGRLAGNSYEQY
>TRBV6-5|few|TRBJ1-1
ASSYSSSTEAF
>TRBV4-3|-|TRBJ2-7
ASSQEYGQIAYEQY
>TRBV5-6|-|-
ASSLGTSGSHEQY
>TRBV28|-|TRBJ2-7
ASSPARAGGRYEQY
>TRBV18|-|TRBJ1-1
ASSTGGNTEAF
>TRBV27|once|TRBJ2-3
ASRPPPGQATDTQY
>TRBV4-2|-|TRBJ2-5
ASSQESRSSYQETQY
>TRBV28|-|TRBJ2-7
ASSPQAGVALEQY
>TRBV15|-|TRBJ1-2
ATSSRANYGYT
>TRBV30|-|TRBJ2-5
AWSVSALVKETQY
>TRBV4-1|few|TRBJ1-2
ASSPLRDSYGYP
>TRBV18|-|TRBJ2-1
ASSLLSAEQF
>TRBV5-1|-|TRBJ1-4
ASTYRQGSEKLF
>TRBV9|-|TRBJ2-7
ASSVASESYEQY
>TRBV7-9|-|TRBJ2-7
ASCPGTSSYEQY
>TRBV6-5|once|TRBJ1-2
ASSFSRQGVYGYT
>TRBV6-5|-|TRBJ1-2
ASRFSTGDGYT
>TRBV11-2|-|TRBJ2-7
ASSFSSYEQY
>TRBV28|-|-
ASSSLGLVPYEQY
>TRBV6-5|-|TRBJ1-1
ASSYSITGDTEAF
>TRBV4-3|-|TRBJ2-7
ASSPGDGVSYEQY
>TRBV7-9|-|TRBJ1-2
ASTDEGGGYT
>TRBV15|-|TRBJ1-1
ATSRPTGGATEAF
>TRBV5-6|-|TRBJ2-1
ASGALEGQTSSYNEQF
>TRBV2|-|TRBJ2-3
ATQGASGADTQY
>TRBV28|-|TRBJ1-5
ASRPMGQGGDQPQH
>TRBV6-5|-|TRBJ2-7
ASSYRLGSAYEQY
>TRBV2|-|TRBJ1-1
ASSEANIRGISAF
>TRBV6-1|few|-
ASTPTGFYEQY
>TRBV5-1|-|TRBJ2-3
ASSSAVGADTQY
>TRBV19|-|TRBJ2-1
ASSSGGSYNEQF
>TRBV11-2|-|TRBJ2-5
ASSLRVQETQY
>TRBV4-1|-|TRBJ1-2
ASSQVSGGSYGYT
>TRBV7-8|-|TRBJ1-4
ASSSTDWGEKLF
>TRBV7-2|-|TRBJ2-7
ASSLGFGYEQY
>TRBV12-5|-|TRBJ2-1
ASGLGTGTGVNEQF
>TRBV14|-|TRBJ1-2
ASSQEGGHYGYT
>TRBV5-4|once|TRBJ2-1
ASSGGLAGGEEQF
>TRBV27|-|TRBJ2-1
ASSSISGRAYNEQF
>TRBV9|-|TRBJ2-7
ASSVGSSARHEQY
>TRBV7-8|-|TRBJ1-2
ASSLGRSNYGYT
>TRBV10-2|-|TRBJ2-3
ASRLAGDTQY
>TRBV28|-|TRBJ2-1
ATNRAGAAYNEQF